A selection of T cell receptor beta chains follows, all from one sample in a study of shared clonotypes between healthy human individuals. TCRdb's table, derived via immunoSEQ multiplex PCR, lists solely in-frame clones and lacks some. The table has hundreds of thousands of clones, over 65% seen once. Sequencing was performed on memory CD4+ T cells sorted from blood. The receptor set was obtained from a woman aged 30 to 39 in good health. Each CDR3 is given with its conserved first and last residue. A D gene is named only where the DNA matches it firmly. Clone size is stated in some rows and not others, as once, few, many or a class when expanded.

J gene | D gene | clone size | V gene | CDR3 DNA | CDR3 protein
TRBJ1-5 | NA | NA | TRBV28 | TGTGCCAGCAGCATCAGACCGCCCGTTATTAATCCCCAGCATTTT | CASSIRPPVINPQHF
TRBJ1-5 | NA | NA | TRBV27 | TGTGCCAGCAGTTTTAGCAATCAGCCCCAGCATTTT | CASSFSNQPQHF
TRBJ2-7 | TRBD2 | NA | TRBV7-8 | TGTGCCAGCAGCTTAGCTTATTGGCGGACTAGCGGGAGTTACGAGCAGTACTTC | CASSLAYWRTSGSYEQYF
TRBJ2-7 | NA | many | TRBV27 | TGTGCCACCAGGGGCAGCGAGACCTACGAGCAGTACTTC | CATRGSETYEQYF
TRBJ2-2 | NA | NA | TRBV6-5 | TGTGCCAGCAGTACCCTTTTCGGCACCGGGGAGCTGTTTTTT | CASSTLFGTGELFF
TRBJ2-7 | NA | NA | TRBV18 | TGTGCCAGCTCACCACTCTCCGGGGGAAGCGAGCAGTACTTC | CASSPLSGGSEQYF
TRBJ2-6 | NA | NA | TRBV6-1 | TGTGCCAGCATCGCGGTTGGTGACGTCCTGACTTTC | CASIAVGDVLTF
TRBJ2-3 | TRBD2 | NA | TRBV2 | TGTGCCAGCAGATCTCTAGCGGGAGGGGGCACAGATACGCAGTATTTT | CASRSLAGGGTDTQYF
TRBJ1-4 | NA | NA | TRBV23-1 | TGCGCCAGCAGTCAATCTACGAACAGGTCAAACGGTAATGAAAAACTGTTTTTT | CASSQSTNRSNGNEKLFF
TRBJ2-1 | TRBD2 | NA | TRBV11-2 | TGTGCCAGCAGCTTCCGGGGGGGGACCTACAATGAGCAGTTCTTC | CASSFRGGTYNEQFF
TRBJ2-7 | TRBD2 | NA | TRBV5-4 | TGTGCCAGCAGCTTAGCGGGAGAGCGAAGGGACGAGCAGTACTTC | CASSLAGERRDEQYF
TRBJ2-7 | TRBD1 | NA | TRBV4-1 | TGCGCCAGCAGCCAAGTCCGGGACAGTTACGAGCAGTACTTC | CASSQVRDSYEQYF
TRBJ2-3 | NA | NA | TRBV20-1 | TGCAGTGCAACTAGGCCAGATACGCAGTATTTT | CSATRPDTQYF
TRBJ2-7 | TRBD1 | few | TRBV28 | TGTGCCAGCACCGGGGCAGGGGGCCTCTACGAGCAGTACTTC | CASTGAGGLYEQYF
TRBJ1-3 | NA | few | TRBV6-5 | TGTGCCAGCAGTTTGGGGGGAACTGGAAACACCATATATTTT | CASSLGGTGNTIYF
TRBJ2-7 | TRBD2 | NA | TRBV27 | TGTGCCAGCAGTCGACTAGCGGGAAGAGACTCCTACGAGCAGTACTTC | CASSRLAGRDSYEQYF
TRBJ1-1 | NA | NA | TRBV4-2 | TGTGCCAGCAGCCAAGATCTAGGACCTCCTGGTGAAGCTTTCTTT | CASSQDLGPPGEAFF